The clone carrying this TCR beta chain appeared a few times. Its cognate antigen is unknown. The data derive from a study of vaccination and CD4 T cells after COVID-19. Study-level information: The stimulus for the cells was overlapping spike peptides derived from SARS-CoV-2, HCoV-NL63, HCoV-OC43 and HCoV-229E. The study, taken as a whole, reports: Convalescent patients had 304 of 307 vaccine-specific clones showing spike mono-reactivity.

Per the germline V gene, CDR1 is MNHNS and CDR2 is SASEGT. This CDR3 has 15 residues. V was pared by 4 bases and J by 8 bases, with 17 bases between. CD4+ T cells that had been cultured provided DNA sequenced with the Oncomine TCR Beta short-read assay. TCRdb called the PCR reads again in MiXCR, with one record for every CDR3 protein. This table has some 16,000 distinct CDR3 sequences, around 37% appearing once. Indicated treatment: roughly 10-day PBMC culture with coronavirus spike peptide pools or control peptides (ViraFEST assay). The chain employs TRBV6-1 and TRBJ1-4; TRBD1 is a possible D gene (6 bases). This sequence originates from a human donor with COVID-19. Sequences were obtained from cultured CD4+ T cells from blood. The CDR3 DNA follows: TGTGCCAGCAGTGTGGAGCAGGGGAAAATCGAAAAACTGTTTTTT. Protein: CASSVEQGKIEKLFF.